These T cell receptor beta chains were read from a single sample in a study of cytomegalovirus exposure and HLA in healthy donors. The method was immunoSEQ multiplex PCR; TCRdb's version includes in-frame clones alone and lacks a portion of them. The repertoire has 150,000 to 200,000 clones, 84% of them found once; the top ten carry 2.8%. The sequencing sample was made of PBMCs. All receptors come from a woman under 30 in good health and CMV-seropositive. The CDR3 runs from the conserved cysteine through the conserved F or W. The D gene is left open where the match is weak. Where a row states a size, it is once, few, many or the class of an expanded clone; other rows omit it.

J | size | D | V | CDR3 | DNA
TRBJ2-5 | - | - | TRBV11-2 | CASNLPRGTQYF | TGTGCCAGCAACCTCCCCCGGGGGACCCAGTACTTC
TRBJ1-4 | - | - | TRBV2 | CASRTLVSNEKLFF | TGTGCCAGCCGGACTCTTGTATCTAATGAAAAACTGTTTTTT
TRBJ1-1 | - | - | TRBV5-1 | CASSLASNTEAFF | TGCGCCAGCAGCTTGGCGTCCAACACTGAAGCTTTCTTT
TRBJ1-2 | - | TRBD1 | TRBV11-1 | CASRSNRGNYGYTF | TGTGCCAGCAGGTCCAACAGGGGAAACTATGGCTACACCTTC
TRBJ2-2 | - | - | TRBV18 | CASSPDIRADTGELFF | TGTGCCAGCTCACCCGATATCAGGGCAGACACCGGGGAGCTGTTTTTT
TRBJ1-1 | - | - | TRBV29-1 | CSVVVQGLNTEAFF | TGCAGCGTTGTGGTGCAGGGGTTGAACACTGAAGCTTTCTTT
TRBJ2-5 | - | - | TRBV7-2 | CASSLGGRETQYF | TGTGCCAGCAGCTTAGGGGGGAGGGAGACCCAGTACTTC
TRBJ2-7 | - | TRBD1 | TRBV7-2 | CASSFRQGPYEQYF | TGTGCCAGCAGCTTTAGACAGGGCCCCTACGAGCAGTACTTC
TRBJ1-2 | - | - | TRBV5-6 | CASSPGRRDYGYTF | TGTGCCAGCAGCCCTGGACGGAGGGACTATGGCTACACCTTC
TRBJ2-3 | - | TRBD1 | TRBV5-4 | CASSLGDRGITDTQYF | TGTGCCAGCAGCTTGGGGGACAGGGGAATCACAGATACGCAGTATTTT
TRBJ1-2 | - | TRBD1 | TRBV7-9 | CASSLALAGGLDGYTF | TGTGCCAGCAGCTTAGCGCTGGCAGGGGGCTTAGATGGCTACACCTTC
TRBJ1-1 | few | - | TRBV4-2 | CASSGTSTEAFF | TGTGCCAGCAGCGGGACAAGCACTGAAGCTTTCTTT
TRBJ1-6 | - | - | TRBV6-1 | CASSEAHQNSPLHF | TGTGCCAGCAGTGAAGCGCATCAGAATTCACCCCTCCACTTT
TRBJ1-5 | - | TRBD1 | TRBV4-3 | CASSQDLTGGQPQHF | TGCGCCAGCAGCCAAGATCTAACAGGGGGGCAGCCCCAGCATTTT
TRBJ2-7 | - | TRBD1 | TRBV2 | CASRYWDRDGEQYF | TGTGCCAGCAGATACTGGGACAGGGACGGTGAGCAGTACTTC
TRBJ2-7 | - | - | TRBV6-5 | CASTQRGHYEQYF | TGTGCCAGCACCCAACGGGGACATTACGAGCAGTACTTC
TRBJ1-2 | - | - | TRBV7-9 | CASSTNRRVYGYTF | TGTGCCAGCAGCACAAACCGTCGGGTATATGGCTACACCTTC
TRBJ2-1 | - | - | TRBV2 | CASSEARGSEQFF | TGTGCCAGCAGTGAAGCACGGGGGAGTGAGCAGTTCTTC
TRBJ2-5 | - | TRBD2 | TRBV6-1 | CASSEESYGTGGKTQYF | TGTGCCAGCAGTGAAGAAAGTTACGGCACCGGGGGGAAGACCCAGTACTTC
TRBJ1-1 | - | - | TRBV11-3 | CASSLTRSAPEAFF | TGTGCCAGCAGCTTGACAAGATCCGCCCCTGAAGCTTTCTTT
TRBJ2-7 | - | TRBD1 | TRBV28 | CASHRGPYEQYF | TGTGCCAGCCACAGGGGACCCTACGAGCAGTACTTC
TRBJ1-6 | - | TRBD1 | TRBV30 | CAWSEDRGPYNSPLHF | TGTGCCTGGAGTGAGGACAGGGGACCTTATAATTCACCCCTCCACTTT
TRBJ1-2 | - | TRBD1 | TRBV10-1 | CASDRDSYGYTF | TGCGCCAGCGACCGGGACAGCTATGGCTACACCTTC
TRBJ2-5 | - | TRBD2 | TRBV10-3 | CAISTSTSQRGMGETQYF | TGTGCCATCAGTACTTCGACTAGCCAGCGGGGGATGGGGGAGACCCAGTACTTC
TRBJ1-1 | - | - | TRBV6-1 | CASREKGLAEAFF | TGTGCCAGCAGAGAGAAGGGACTAGCAGAAGCTTTCTTT
TRBJ1-1 | - | TRBD1 | TRBV14 | CASSQSGGVEGAGPNTEAFF | TGTGCCAGCAGCCAATCCGGAGGGGTTGAGGGGGCCGGCCCGAACACTGAAGCTTTCTTT
TRBJ1-5 | - | TRBD1 | TRBV9 | CASSKAGGHQPQHF | TGTGCCAGCAGCAAGGCAGGGGGGCATCAGCCCCAGCATTTT
TRBJ2-7 | - | - | TRBV11-2 | CASSLVRGRDYEQYF | TGTGCCAGCAGCTTAGTTCGCGGCAGGGACTACGAGCAGTACTTC
TRBJ1-1 | - | - | TRBV7-2 | CASSLPDSSASEAFF | TGTGCCAGCAGCTTACCGGACAGCTCAGCCTCTGAAGCTTTCTTT
TRBJ2-1 | - | TRBD1 | TRBV9 | CASSVDGQGAYEQFF | TGTGCCAGCAGCGTAGACGGACAGGGGGCTTATGAGCAGTTCTTC
TRBJ2-5 | - | - | TRBV28 | CASSSSFLETQYF | TGTGCCAGCAGTTCCTCGTTTTTAGAGACCCAGTACTTC
TRBJ1-1 | - | - | TRBV6-1 | CASSGTGIGVNTEAFF | TGTGCCAGCAGTGGTACAGGGATAGGGGTGAACACTGAAGCTTTCTTT
TRBJ2-5 | - | - | TRBV6-6 | CASSPGIDRQYF | TGTGCCAGCAGCCCCGGTATCGACAGGCAGTACTTC
TRBJ2-7 | - | - | TRBV13 | CASSFDQRLYEQYF | TGTGCCAGCAGCTTTGATCAGCGACTCTACGAGCAGTACTTC
TRBJ2-7 | - | TRBD1 | TRBV2 | CAPQGADGALSYEQYF | TGTGCCCCTCAGGGGGCCGATGGCGCCCTATCCTACGAGCAGTACTTC
TRBJ2-7 | - | - | TRBV6-5 | CASSISPTYEQYF | TGTGCCAGCAGCATAAGTCCTACCTACGAGCAGTACTTC
TRBJ2-3 | - | - | TRBV4-3 | CASSQGGTGDTDTQYF | TGCGCCAGCAGCCAAGGCGGGACTGGTGACACAGATACGCAGTATTTT
TRBJ2-2 | - | - | TRBV19 | CASSNVAFTGELFF | TGTGCCAGTAGTAACGTGGCCTTCACCGGGGAGCTGTTTTTT
TRBJ2-7 | - | - | TRBV19 | CASSIKGHNSYEQYF | TGTGCCAGTAGTATAAAGGGACATAACTCCTACGAGCAGTACTTC
TRBJ2-7 | - | TRBD1 | TRBV10-3 | CAITVGTGQTSEQYF | TGTGCCATCACCGTAGGGACAGGACAGACTTCCGAGCAGTACTTC
TRBJ2-3 | - | TRBD1 | TRBV5-6 | CASSLGGTATDTQYF | TGTGCCAGCAGCTTGGGTGGGACAGCGACAGATACGCAGTATTTT
TRBJ2-7 | - | TRBD2 | TRBV7-2 | CASSLSGGNYHEQYF | TGTGCCAGCAGCTTGAGCGGGGGCAATTACCACGAGCAGTACTTC
TRBJ2-7 | - | TRBD2 | TRBV4-1 | CASSQDRGGFYEQYF | TGCGCCAGCAGCCAAGATCGGGGGGGCTTCTACGAGCAGTACTTC
TRBJ2-1 | - | - | TRBV5-6 | CASSLVTVAYNEQFF | TGTGCCAGCAGCTTGGTGACAGTAGCATACAATGAGCAGTTCTTC
TRBJ1-3 | - | - | TRBV5-6 | CASSSPRREGNTIYF | TGTGCCAGCAGCTCCCCTCGGAGGGAAGGAAACACCATATATTTT
TRBJ1-2 | - | TRBD1 | TRBV27 | CASSLSGTGYGYTF | TGTGCCAGCAGTTTATCCGGGACAGGCTATGGCTACACCTTC
TRBJ2-1 | - | - | TRBV5-1 | CASSYTENNEQFF | TGCGCCAGCAGCTATACAGAGAACAATGAGCAGTTCTTC
TRBJ2-7 | - | - | TRBV5-4 | CASSFSGAYEQYF | TGTGCCAGCAGCTTTTCAGGGGCCTACGAGCAGTACTTC
TRBJ2-7 | few | TRBD2 | TRBV5-4 | CASSSSGLAGITYEQYF | TGTGCCAGCAGCTCCTCGGGACTAGCGGGGATCACCTACGAGCAGTACTTC
TRBJ2-5 | - | - | TRBV19 | CASSTGGTLETQYF | TGTGCCAGTAGTACTGGAGGGACCTTGGAGACCCAGTACTTC
TRBJ1-6 | - | TRBD1 | TRBV5-4 | CASSSIAGQYNSPLHF | TGTGCCAGCAGCTCGATTGCGGGACAGTATAATTCACCCCTCCACTTT
TRBJ2-7 | once | TRBD2 | TRBV5-6 | CASSWSTGGGQYF | TGTGCCAGCAGCTGGAGTACAGGCGGGGGGCAGTACTTC
TRBJ1-2 | - | - | TRBV4-1 | CASSQEWGSGIYGYTF | TGCGCCAGCAGCCAAGAGTGGGGATCAGGGATCTATGGCTACACCTTC
TRBJ2-2 | - | - | TRBV6-6 | CASIYLNTGELFF | TGTGCCAGCATCTACCTTAACACCGGGGAGCTGTTTTTT
TRBJ1-4 | few | - | TRBV4-3 | CASSQDSGNNEKLFF | TGCGCCAGCAGCCAAGATTCCGGGAATAATGAAAAACTGTTTTTT